This is a list of T cell receptor beta chains from one sample in a study of cytomegalovirus exposure and HLA in healthy donors. Repertoires were generated with immunoSEQ multiplex PCR, while TCRdb's copy carries only in-frame clones and drops some. The table shows tens of thousands of clones, with 65% to 70% occurring only once. Sequenced input: PBMCs. The origin of the receptors is a woman in her 30s in good health and CMV-seronegative. The CDR3 runs from the conserved cysteine through the conserved F or W.

v_gene: TRBV18; j_gene: TRBJ2-1; CDR3aa: CASSPWANSNEQFF
v_gene: TRBV19; j_gene: TRBJ1-2; CDR3aa: CASINRGANYGYTF
v_gene: TRBV19; j_gene: TRBJ2-7; CDR3aa: CASSIGQGLTYEQYF
v_gene: TRBV9; j_gene: TRBJ2-5; CDR3aa: CASSVGGSGGAETQYF
v_gene: TRBV7-6; j_gene: TRBJ1-2; CDR3aa: CASSPGTGAGGYTF
v_gene: TRBV28; j_gene: TRBJ2-7; CDR3aa: CASSPQDYSFYEQYF
v_gene: TRBV9; j_gene: TRBJ1-1; CDR3aa: CASSRDGGYAEAFF
v_gene: TRBV7-2; j_gene: TRBJ2-7; CDR3aa: CASSLGRGLTYEQYF
v_gene: TRBV30; j_gene: .; CDR3aa: CAWSVLGEQYF
v_gene: TRBV21-1; j_gene: TRBJ2-3; CDR3aa: CASSKGGEYPDTDTQYF
v_gene: TRBV9; j_gene: TRBJ1-6; CDR3aa: CASTAGRDSPLHF
v_gene: TRBV25-1; j_gene: TRBJ1-5; CDR3aa: CASEPGAGGYQPQHF
v_gene: TRBV18; j_gene: TRBJ2-1; CDR3aa: CASSLLAGAYNEQFF
v_gene: TRBV4-1; j_gene: TRBJ2-2; CDR3aa: CASSQGEAGTANTGELFF
v_gene: TRBV7-9; j_gene: TRBJ1-6; CDR3aa: CASSWRAGYNSPLHF
v_gene: TRBV5-1; j_gene: .; CDR3aa: CASSLGTSGGVYEQYF
v_gene: TRBV23-1; j_gene: TRBJ1-3; CDR3aa: CASYPARTGGNTIYF
v_gene: TRBV20-1; j_gene: TRBJ2-3; CDR3aa: CIGQGENTQYF
v_gene: TRBV6-5; j_gene: TRBJ1-2; CDR3aa: CASRPTGSNYGYTF
v_gene: TRBV6-4; j_gene: TRBJ2-5; CDR3aa: CASSPGTGDQETQYF
v_gene: TRBV7-3; j_gene: TRBJ2-7; CDR3aa: CATLEGIAAYEQYF
v_gene: TRBV30; j_gene: TRBJ2-7; CDR3aa: CALGTAYEQYF
v_gene: TRBV9; j_gene: TRBJ1-2; CDR3aa: CASSVPPGTAQAF
v_gene: TRBV15; j_gene: TRBJ1-3; CDR3aa: CATSARDRDLSGNTIYF
v_gene: TRBV11-3; j_gene: TRBJ2-7; CDR3aa: CASSLSTGGEQYF
v_gene: TRBV13; j_gene: TRBJ1-4; CDR3aa: CASSEKGQEAPTNEKLFF
v_gene: TRBV15; j_gene: TRBJ1-4; CDR3aa: CATSRKGTSNEKLFF
v_gene: TRBV29-1; j_gene: TRBJ1-2; CDR3aa: CSVFRTGSYGYTF
v_gene: TRBV4-2; j_gene: TRBJ1-1; CDR3aa: CASSGQGPRTEAFF
v_gene: TRBV30; j_gene: TRBJ1-2; CDR3aa: CAWSPGWARGSNYGYTF
v_gene: TRBV10-3; j_gene: TRBJ2-1; CDR3aa: CAIRSGGYNEQFF
v_gene: TRBV5-4; j_gene: TRBJ1-5; CDR3aa: CASSTDRGGQPQHF
v_gene: TRBV6-1; j_gene: TRBJ2-7; CDR3aa: CASSATQTYEQYF